The 10 T cell receptor beta chains below come from one sample, sequenced in a study of blood T cells in healthy people across ages (dated by TCRdb to between 2015 and 2016). The library was made by 5' RACE. Sequenced using an Illumina HiSeq 2500. A second roughly 6 to 12 cycle PCR used a sample-barcoded 5' primer and a J-beta primer mix. Using fastp trimming at Q25 and MiXCR clonotype assembly, TCRdb reanalyzed the public sequencing data and kept in-frame beta chains. Merged by CDR3 protein, the rows form single entries marked with the most common genes and DNA. A total of 750,000 to 950,000 distinct CDR3 sequences appear in this sample, roughly 24% of them only once. Approximately 2.9% of the sample is held by the ten biggest clonotypes. This same sample was also taken into another study, of T cells of mothers and their children.

The sequencing sample was made of blood. These TCRs come from a boy between 10 and 17 years old in good health.

A few counts support this clonotype. V usage is TRBV24-1 and J usage is TRBJ2-6; D is tentatively TRBD1 or TRBD2 (5 bases each). V was shortened by 9 bases and J by 0 bases, with 8 bases between the two germline ends. The CDR3 has 14 amino acids. CDR1 and CDR2 (germline): KGHDR, SFDVKD. The DNA of the CDR3 is TGTGCCACCGGGGACCTCTCTGGGGCCAACGTCCTGACTTTC. Translation: CATGDLSGANVLTF.

This clonotype showed up many times. V is TRBV7-3 and J is TRBJ2-2, with 7 nucleotides matching TRBD2. The CDR3 contains 13 residues. V shed 5 bases, J shed 6 bases, and the junction held 3 bases outside the gene matches. Looked up from germline, CDR1 is SGHTA and CDR2 is FQGTGA. The CDR3 DNA reads as TGTGCCAGCAGCCCTCGGGGGGCCGGGGAGCTGTTTTTT. This gives the protein CASSPRGAGELFF.

This clonotype has ten or more counts. The chain combines TRBV11-2 with TRBJ1-2; D might be TRBD1 (6 bases). CDR1 is SGHAT, CDR2 FQNNGV, per germline. The CDR3 has 15 amino acids. V lost 5 bases and J 0 bases, leaving 13 bases between the germline ends. CDR3 coding DNA: TGTGCCAGCAGCGGACCGGACAGAGCTAACTATGGCTACACCTTC. Translation gives CASSGPDRANYGYTF.

This clonotype occurred a few times. The chain links TRBV6-2 or TRBV6-3 to TRBJ2-2; 9 positions match TRBD1. CDR1 and CDR2 (germline): MNHEY, SVGEGT. This CDR3 is built from 17 residues. V lost 0 bases, J lost 1 base, and 3 bases stayed unmatched. This CDR3 is CASSYSPDRGNTGELFF. The DNA for the CDR3 is TGTGCCAGCAGTTACTCGCCGGACAGGGGGAACACCGGGGAGCTGTTTTTT.

This clonotype occurred a few times. The V gene is TRBV12-3 or TRBV12-4, the J gene TRBJ2-5; 8 bases align to TRBD1. Judging by the DNA end, TRBJ2-7 fits better; the J call may be wrong. This CDR3 has 13 amino acids. The CDR3 loop is CASRRTGTYEQYF. The DNA for the CDR3 is TGTGCCAGCAGACGGACAGGGACCTACGAGCAGTACTTC.

V is TRBV28 and J is TRBJ1-3; D not resolved. Germline-derived CDR1 and CDR2 are MDHEN and SYDVKM. The CDR3 extends over 14 amino acids. V was clipped by 6 bases and J by 0 bases, with 9 bases between them. The CDR3 reads CASSRRGSGNTIYF. CDR3 nucleotides: TGTGCCAGCAGCCGACGCGGCTCTGGAAACACCATATATTTT.

This clonotype was seen at least ten times. V gene TRBV25-1 combines with J gene TRBJ2-3, with TRBD1 matching over 11 bases. With V trimmed by 8 bases and J by 5 bases, 3 bases remained unmatched. This CDR3 has 13 residues. Germline lookup yields CDR1 MGHDK and CDR2 SYGVNS. This CDR3 reads CASSGQGGDTQYF. CDR3 in DNA: TGTGCCAGCTCGGGACAGGGGGGAGATACGCAGTATTTT.

Many counts were recorded for this clonotype. The rearrangement links TRBV27 to TRBJ2-7, with TRBD1 as a possible D gene (5 bases). This CDR3 spans 13 amino acids. CDR1 is MNHEY, CDR2 SMNVEV, per germline (reference sequence). V lost 3 bases, J lost 4 bases, and 10 bases lay in between. The CDR3 region is CASSFQGTYEQYF. Written as DNA, the CDR3 is TGTGCCAGCAGTTTTCAGGGAACGTACGAGCAGTACTTC.

The chain is built from TRBV5-1 and TRBJ2-3, with 14 bases aligning to TRBD2. The ends lost 4 bases at V and 5 bases at J; junction bases unmatched: 6. The CDR3 sequence is 16 residues long. CDR1 is SGHRS, CDR2 YFSETQ, per germline. The chain's CDR3 is CASSPRLAGGIDTQYF. The CDR3 DNA follows: TGCGCCAGCAGCCCGAGACTAGCGGGGGGGATAGATACGCAGTATTTT.

The chain couples TRBV15 to TRBJ2-5; either TRBD1 or TRBD2 may supply D (5 bases each). The germline V gene has CDR1 LNHNV and CDR2 YYDKDF (reference sequence). The V end was cut by 0 bases, the J end by 5 bases, with 13 bases between. The CDR3 is 15 amino acids. CDR3 residues: CATSRDREGSETQYF. The DNA for the CDR3 is TGTGCCACCAGCAGAGATCGCGAGGGGTCGGAGACCCAGTACTTC.